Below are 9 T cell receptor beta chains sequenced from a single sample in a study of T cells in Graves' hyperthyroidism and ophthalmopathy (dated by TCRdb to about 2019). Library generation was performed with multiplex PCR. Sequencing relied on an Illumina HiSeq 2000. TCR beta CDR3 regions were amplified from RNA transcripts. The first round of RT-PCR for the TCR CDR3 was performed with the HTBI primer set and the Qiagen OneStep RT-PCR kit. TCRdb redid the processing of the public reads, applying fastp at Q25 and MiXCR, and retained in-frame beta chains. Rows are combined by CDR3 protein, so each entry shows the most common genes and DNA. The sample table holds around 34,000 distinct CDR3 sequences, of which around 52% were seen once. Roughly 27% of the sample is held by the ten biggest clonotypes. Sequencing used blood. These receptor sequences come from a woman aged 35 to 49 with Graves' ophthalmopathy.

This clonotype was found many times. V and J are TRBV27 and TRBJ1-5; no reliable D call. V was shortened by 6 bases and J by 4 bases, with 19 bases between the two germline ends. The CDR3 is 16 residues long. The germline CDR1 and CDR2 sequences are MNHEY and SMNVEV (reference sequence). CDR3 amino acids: CASSPRGSLGNQPQHF. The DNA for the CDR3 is TGTGCCAGCAGCCCACGAGGGAGCTTAGGTAATCAGCCCCAGCATTTT.

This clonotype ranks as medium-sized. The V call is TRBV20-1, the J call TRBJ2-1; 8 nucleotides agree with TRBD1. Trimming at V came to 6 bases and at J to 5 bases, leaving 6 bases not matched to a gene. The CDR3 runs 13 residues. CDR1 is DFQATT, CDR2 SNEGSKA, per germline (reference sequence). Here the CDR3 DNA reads TGCAGTGCCAGGACAGGGTCCAACAATGAGCAGTTCTTC. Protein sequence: CSARTGSNNEQFF.

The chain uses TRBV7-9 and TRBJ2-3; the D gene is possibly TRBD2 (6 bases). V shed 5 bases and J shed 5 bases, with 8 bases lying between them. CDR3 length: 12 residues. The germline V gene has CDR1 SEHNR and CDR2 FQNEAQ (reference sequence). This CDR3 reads CASSPGLDTQYF. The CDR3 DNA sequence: TGTGCCAGCAGCCCGGGACTAGATACGCAGTATTTT. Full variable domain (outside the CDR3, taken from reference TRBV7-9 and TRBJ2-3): DTGVSQNPRHKITKRGQNVTFRCDPISEHNRLYWYRQTLGQGPEFLTYFQNEAQLEKSRLLSDRFSAERPKGSFSTLEIQRTEQGDSAMYLCASSPGLDTQYFGPGTRLTVL.

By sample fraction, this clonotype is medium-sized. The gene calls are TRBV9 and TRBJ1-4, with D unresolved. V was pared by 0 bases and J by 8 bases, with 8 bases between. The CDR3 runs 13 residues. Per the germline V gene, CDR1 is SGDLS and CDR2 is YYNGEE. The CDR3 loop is CASSVDTAEKLFF. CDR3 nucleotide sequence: TGTGCCAGCAGCGTAGATACGGCGGAAAAACTGTTTTTT.

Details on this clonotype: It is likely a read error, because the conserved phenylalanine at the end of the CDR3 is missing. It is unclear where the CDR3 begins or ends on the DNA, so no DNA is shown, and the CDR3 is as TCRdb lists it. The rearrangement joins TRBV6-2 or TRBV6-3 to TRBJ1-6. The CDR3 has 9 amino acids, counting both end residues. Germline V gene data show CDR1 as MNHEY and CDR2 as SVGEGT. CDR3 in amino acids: CASSRGLAG.

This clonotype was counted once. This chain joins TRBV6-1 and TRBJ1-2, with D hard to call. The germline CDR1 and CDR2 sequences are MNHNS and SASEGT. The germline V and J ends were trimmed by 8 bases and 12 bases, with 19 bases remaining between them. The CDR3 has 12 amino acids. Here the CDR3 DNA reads TGTGCCAGCCGTCGTGAGAGCTCTGGAAACACCTTC. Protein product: CASRRESSGNTF.

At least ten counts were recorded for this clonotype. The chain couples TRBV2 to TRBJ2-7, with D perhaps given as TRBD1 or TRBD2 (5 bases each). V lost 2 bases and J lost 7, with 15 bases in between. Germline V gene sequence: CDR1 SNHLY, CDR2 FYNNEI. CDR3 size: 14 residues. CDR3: CASSEWGPPGEQYF. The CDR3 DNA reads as TGTGCCAGCAGTGAATGGGGACCCCCGGGGGAGCAGTACTTC.

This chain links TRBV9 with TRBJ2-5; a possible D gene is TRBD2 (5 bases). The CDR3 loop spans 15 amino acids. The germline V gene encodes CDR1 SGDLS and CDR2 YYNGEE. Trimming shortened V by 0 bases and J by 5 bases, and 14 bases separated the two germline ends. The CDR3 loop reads CASSVASSLGETQYF. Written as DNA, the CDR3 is TGTGCCAGCAGCGTAGCTAGCAGCTTAGGGGAGACCCAGTACTTC.

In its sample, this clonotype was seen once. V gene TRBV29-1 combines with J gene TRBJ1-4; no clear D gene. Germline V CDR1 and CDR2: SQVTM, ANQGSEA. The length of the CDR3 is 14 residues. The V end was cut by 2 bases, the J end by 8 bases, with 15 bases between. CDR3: CSVESREFGEKLFF. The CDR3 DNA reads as TGCAGCGTTGAATCTCGGGAGTTCGGCGAAAAACTGTTTTTT.